These 2 T cell receptor beta chains were all obtained from the same sample, sequenced in a study of molecular identifiers for immune sequencing clone quantification (dated by TCRdb to between 2017 and 2018). Library preparation used PCR. Sequencer: Illumina HiSeq 4000. TCRdb reanalyzed the raw reads on its own, using fastp at Q25 for trimming and MiXCR for clone calling, and kept in-frame beta chains. Identical CDR3 protein sequences are pooled into one entry, listed with their most common genes and DNA. For this sample there are just under 650,000 distinct CDR3 sequences; 20% appear just once. The top ten clones comprise 0.85% of the sample. The sequenced sample was naive CD8+ T cells from blood, with Jurkat cell RNA spiked in. Read against the paper, the sample's cell subset or site label means: FACS-sorted CD8+CD4-CCR7+CD45RA+ naive T cells. Receptors originate from a human donor in good health. Some libraries in this study had Jurkat cell RNA spiked in.

This clonotype was counted only a few times. V gene TRBV7-3 combines with J gene TRBJ2-5; D gene uncertain. In germline, CDR1 is SGHTA, CDR2 FQGTGA. The CDR3 has 14 residues. V shed 2 bases and J shed 7 bases, with 14 bases lying between them. As DNA, the CDR3 is TGTGCCAGCAGCTTATATTTTGGCTCGGGGACCCAGTACTTC. Translating gives CASSLYFGSGTQYF.

The table lists this clonotype with many counts. The genes are TRBV27 and TRBJ2-3; unclear D gene. This CDR3 spans 13 amino acids. Per the germline V gene, CDR1 is MNHEY and CDR2 is SMNVEV (reference sequence). V lost 4 bases and J 11 bases, leaving 16 bases between the germline ends. The CDR3 nucleotides read TGTGCCAGCAGTTCAACCGACCGCACGGGGCAGTATTTT. It codes for CASSSTDRTGQYF.